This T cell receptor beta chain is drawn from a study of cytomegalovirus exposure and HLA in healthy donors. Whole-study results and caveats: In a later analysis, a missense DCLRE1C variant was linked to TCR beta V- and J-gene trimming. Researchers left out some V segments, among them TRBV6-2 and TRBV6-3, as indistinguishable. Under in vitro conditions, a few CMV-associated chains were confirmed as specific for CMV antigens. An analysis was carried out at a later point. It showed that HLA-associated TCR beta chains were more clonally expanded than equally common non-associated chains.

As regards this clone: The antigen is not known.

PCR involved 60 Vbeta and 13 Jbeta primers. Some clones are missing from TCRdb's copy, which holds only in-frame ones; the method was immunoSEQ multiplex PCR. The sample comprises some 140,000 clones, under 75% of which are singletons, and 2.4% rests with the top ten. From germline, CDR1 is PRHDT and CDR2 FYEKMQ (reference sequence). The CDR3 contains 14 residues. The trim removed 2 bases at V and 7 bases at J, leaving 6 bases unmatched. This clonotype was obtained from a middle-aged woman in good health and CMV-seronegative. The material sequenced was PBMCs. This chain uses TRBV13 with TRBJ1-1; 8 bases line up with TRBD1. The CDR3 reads CASSLRDRRLEAFF. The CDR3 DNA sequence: TGTGCCAGCAGCTTACGGGACAGGAGACTTGAAGCTTTCTTT.